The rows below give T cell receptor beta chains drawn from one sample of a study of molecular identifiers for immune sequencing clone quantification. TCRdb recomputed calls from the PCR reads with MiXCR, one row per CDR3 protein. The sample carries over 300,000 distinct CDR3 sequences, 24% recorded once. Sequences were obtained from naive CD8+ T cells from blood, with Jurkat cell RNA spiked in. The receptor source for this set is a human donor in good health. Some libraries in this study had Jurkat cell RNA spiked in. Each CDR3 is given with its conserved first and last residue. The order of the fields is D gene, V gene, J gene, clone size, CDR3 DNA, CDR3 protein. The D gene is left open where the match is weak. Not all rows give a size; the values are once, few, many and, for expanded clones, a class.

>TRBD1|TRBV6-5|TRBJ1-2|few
TGTGCCAGCAGTTACACAGGGGGCGACGGCTACACCTTC
CASSYTGGDGYTF
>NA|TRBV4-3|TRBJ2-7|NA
TGCGCCAGCAGCCCCGGACCGAGTCCCTACGAGCAGTACTTC
CASSPGPSPYEQYF
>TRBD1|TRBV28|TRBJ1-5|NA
TGTGCCAGCAGTGCGACAGGGACTTGGCAGCCCCAGCGTTTT
CASSATGTWQPQRF
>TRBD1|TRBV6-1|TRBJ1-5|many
TGTGCCAGCAGTGACAGGACAGGGTCGGGTGAGCCCCAGCATTTT
CASSDRTGSGEPQHF
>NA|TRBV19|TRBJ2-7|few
TGTGCCAGTAGTATAGGTGTCGGCTACGAGCAGTACTTC
CASSIGVGYEQYF
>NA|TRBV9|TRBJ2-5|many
TGTGCCAGCAGCGTAGGCGGGGACCAAGAGACCCAGTACTTC
CASSVGGDQETQYF
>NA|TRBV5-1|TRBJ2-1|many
TGCGCCAGCAGCTTGGCTGGGGGGCGCGATTCCTACAATGAGCAGTTCTTC
CASSLAGGRDSYNEQFF
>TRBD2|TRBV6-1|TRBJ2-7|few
TGTGCCAGCAGCCCTAGCGGGAGGTCCTACGAGCAGTACTTC
CASSPSGRSYEQYF
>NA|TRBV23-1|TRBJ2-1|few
TGCGCCAGCAGTCAAGGAGCGGCAGGGGTCTCGTACAATGAGCAGTTCTTC
CASSQGAAGVSYNEQFF
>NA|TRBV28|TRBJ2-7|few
TGTGCCAGCAGTTTATTTCAGGGTGGAGAGCAGTACTTC
CASSLFQGGEQYF
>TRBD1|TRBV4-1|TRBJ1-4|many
TGCGCCAGCAGCCCCCTAGGACAGGAGATTAATGAAAAACTGTTTTTT
CASSPLGQEINEKLFF
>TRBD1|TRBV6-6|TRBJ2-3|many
TGTGCCAGCAGTTGGACAGGGGGCGCTTCAGATACGCAGTATTTT
CASSWTGGASDTQYF
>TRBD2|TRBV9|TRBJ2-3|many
TGTGCCAGCAGCGTACTAGCGGGACTTCCCTTCACAGATACGCAGTATTTT
CASSVLAGLPFTDTQYF
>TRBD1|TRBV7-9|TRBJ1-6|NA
TGTGCCAGCAGCCCTCAGACAGGGTGGGGAAATTCACCCCTCCCCTTT
CASSPQTGWGNSPLPF
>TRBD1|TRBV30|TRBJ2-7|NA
TGTGCCTGGGGAGAGGGGGCATACGAGCAGTACTTC
CAWGEGAYEQYF
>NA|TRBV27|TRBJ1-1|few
TGTGCCAGCAGTCCTAGGGGATTGGGCACTGAAGCTTTCTTT
CASSPRGLGTEAFF
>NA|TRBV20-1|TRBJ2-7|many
TGCAGTGCTAGGGGGACATCCTCCTACGAGCAGTACTTC
CSARGTSSYEQYF
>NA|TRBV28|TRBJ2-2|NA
TGTGCCAGCAGTTTTAGGATGGTCGGGGAGCTGTTTTTT
CASSFRMVGELFF
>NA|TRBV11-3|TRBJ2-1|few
TGTGCCAGCAGCTTAGACTCCGGCGGTAGTTTAGTGCCTGGTGAGCAGTTCTTC
CASSLDSGGSLVPGEQFF
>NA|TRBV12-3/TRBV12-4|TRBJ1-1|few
TGTGCCAGCAGTTTAACGGCGAAACCCGACACTGAAGCTTTCTTT
CASSLTAKPDTEAFF
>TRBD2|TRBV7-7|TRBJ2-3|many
TGTGCTAGCACCCCTCTAGCGGGAGGGCTAGATACGCAGTATTTT
CASTPLAGGLDTQYF
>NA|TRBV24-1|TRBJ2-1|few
TGTGCCACCAGTGGGAAGAACTTAGACAACTACAATGAGCAGTTCTTC
CATSGKNLDNYNEQFF
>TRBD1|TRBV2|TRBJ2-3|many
TGTGCCAGCACCCCTAGGGGACAGTCCACAGATACGCAGTATTTT
CASTPRGQSTDTQYF
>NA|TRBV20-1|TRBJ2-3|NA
TGCAGTGCTAGAGAGGTTCGAACAGATACGCAGTATTTT
CSAREVRTDTQYF
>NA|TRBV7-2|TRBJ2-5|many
TGTGCCAGCAGCCCGCGGGACAAGATCCAAGAGACCCAGTACTTC
CASSPRDKIQETQYF
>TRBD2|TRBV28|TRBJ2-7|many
TGTGCCAGCAGTTTAGGCGGGAGTGCCTACGAGCAGTACTTC
CASSLGGSAYEQYF
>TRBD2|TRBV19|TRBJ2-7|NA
TGTGCCAGTAGTAATTGGCGGGAGGCGGAGGACGAGCAGTACTTC
CASSNWREAEDEQYF
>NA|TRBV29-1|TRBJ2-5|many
TGCAGCGTTGAATACGTGCCGGCACAAGAGACCCAGTACTTC
CSVEYVPAQETQYF
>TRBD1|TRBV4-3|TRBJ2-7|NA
TGCGCCAGCAGCCCAGACAGGGAAAGCGCGCAGTACTTC
CASSPDRESAQYF
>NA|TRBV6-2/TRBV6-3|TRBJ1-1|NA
TGTGCCAGCAGTTACTCTAGGTTTAGCACTGAAGCTTTCTTT
CASSYSRFSTEAFF
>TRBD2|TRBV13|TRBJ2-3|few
TGTGCCAGCAGCTTAGGCGTTAGCGGGGTGGATACGCAGTATTTT
CASSLGVSGVDTQYF
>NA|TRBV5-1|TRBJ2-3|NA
TGCGCCAGCAGCTTTCAGGAGCGGGCAACCACAGATACGCAGTATTTT
CASSFQERATTDTQYF
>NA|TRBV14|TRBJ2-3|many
TGTGCCAGCAGCACCGAAGCGGGCCCAGGCACAGATACGCAGTATTTT
CASSTEAGPGTDTQYF
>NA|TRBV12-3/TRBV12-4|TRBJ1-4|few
TGTGCCAGCAGTTTAGCCAGGGCAACTAATGAAAAACTGTTTTTT
CASSLARATNEKLFF
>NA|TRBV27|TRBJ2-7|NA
TGTGCCAGCAGTATGTACAGAGCCTACGAGCAGGACTTC
CASSMYRAYEQDF
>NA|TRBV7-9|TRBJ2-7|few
TGTGCCAGCAGCCCGGACAGCTGGCGCTACGAGCAGTACTTC
CASSPDSWRYEQYF
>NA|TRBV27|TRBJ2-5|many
TGTGCCAGCAGTTTAATAGGGTACCAAGAGACCCAGTACTTC
CASSLIGYQETQYF
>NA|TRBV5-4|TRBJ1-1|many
TGTGCCAGCAGCTTTGGTACCACTGAAGCTTTCTTT
CASSFGTTEAFF
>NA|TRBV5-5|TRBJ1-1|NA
TGTGCCAGCAGCTTCCAGGGGTTGCGGGCTGAAGCTTTCTTT
CASSFQGLRAEAFF
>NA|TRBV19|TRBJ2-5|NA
TGTGCCAGTAGTAGAACAGGAAACCAAGAGACCCAGTACTTC
CASSRTGNQETQYF
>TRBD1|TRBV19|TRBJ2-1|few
TGTGCCAGTAGTATTGTAGGACAGGGTTTTTTCTATGAGCAGTTCTTC
CASSIVGQGFFYEQFF
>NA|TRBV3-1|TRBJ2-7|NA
TGTGCCAGCAGCCAGACCCAGGCGGGGAGGTACGAGCAGTACTTC
CASSQTQAGRYEQYF
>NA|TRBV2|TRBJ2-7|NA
TGTGCCAGCAGTGAAGGGGCAGGGGTAAACGAGCAGTACTTC
CASSEGAGVNEQYF
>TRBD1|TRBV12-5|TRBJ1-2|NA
TGTGCTAGTCAAAAAGTTGGACAGGGGGCGAAAGGCTACACCTTC
CASQKVGQGAKGYTF
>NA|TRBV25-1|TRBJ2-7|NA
TGTGCCGGCAGTGACTACATATCGGACGGGAGCTCCTACGAGCAGTACTTC
CAGSDYISDGSSYEQYF
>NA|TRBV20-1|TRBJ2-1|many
TGCAGTGCTAGAGATATGACTAGAGCGGGTGAGCAGTTCTTC
CSARDMTRAGEQFF